This T cell receptor beta chain was sequenced during a study of CD8+CD57+ T cells in acquired aplastic anemia. Study overall: DNA per sorted CD4+ or CD8+ sample ranged roughly 0.18 to 30 ug, averaging about 2.9 ug. Healthy donors gave some 10 million reads on average for CD4+ cells. Study-wide results and limits: With respect to CD8+ Simpson's diversity, patients and controls did not differ significantly. The same twenty-nine CD8+ CDR3 sequences occurred in patients and in controls.

Trimming left V 7 bases short and J 6 bases short, with 15 bases between. The CDR3 consists of 14 residues. Per the germline V gene, CDR1 is LNHDA and CDR2 is SQIVND (reference sequence). In its sample, this clonotype was seen many times. Its target is unknown. TCR beta VDJ and CDR3 profiling used genomic DNA as template. Each CDR3 protein gets one entry after TCRdb re-called the reads with MiXCR. The sample records 90,000 to 120,000 distinct CDR3 sequences, less than 65% being singletons. The V call is TRBV19, the J call TRBJ2-2; the D is unclear. The sequence came from a human donor in good health, serving as a control. Material: sorted CD4+, CD8+, or CD8+CD57+ T cells (not recorded which) from PBMCs. CDR3 in DNA: TGTGCCAGTATGGTTTTCGGTTCGGCCGGGGAGCTGTTTTTT. Translated: CASMVFGSAGELFF.